The 32 T cell receptor beta chains listed next were all sequenced from one sample in a study of immune evolution from preneoplasia to lung adenocarcinoma. Assay: immunoSEQ multiplex PCR; the TCRdb copy retains only in-frame clones and omits some. The table lists roughly 7,900 clones, around 80% of them singletons. Sequenced input: FFPE adjacent normal lung tissue. The receptors here all came from a person between 70 and 80 years old with lung adenocarcinoma.

This clone is a singleton in its sample. CDR3 bases: TGTGCCGGCACTCGGACTAGCGGTTACAATGAGCAGTTCTTC. Amino acids: CAGTRTSGYNEQFF. The chain carries TRBV7-9 and TRBJ2-1; 10 bases align to TRBD2. CDR3 length equals 14 residues. The trim removed 11 bases at V and 4 bases at J, leaving 8 bases unmatched. The germline V gene has CDR1 SEHNR and CDR2 FQNEAQ (reference sequence).

The chain joins TRBV7-2 to TRBJ2-7; the match to TRBD2 covers 13 bases. CDR1 is SGHTA, CDR2 FQGNSA, per germline. This CDR3 spans 18 amino acids. Trimming removed 2 bases from V and 2 bases from J; junction bases left unmatched: 9. CDR3: CASSLYKLAGGKTYEQYF. CDR3 nucleotides: TGTGCCAGCAGCTTATACAAACTAGCGGGGGGGAAAACCTACGAGCAGTACTTC.

The chain couples TRBV5-1 to TRBJ1-4, with a tentative D call TRBD1 (6 bases). The CDR3 is 15 residues long. Trimming cost V 0 bases and J 0 bases, with 6 bases left between them. CDR1 and CDR2 from the germline V gene are SGHRS and YFSETQ. This CDR3 is CASSLGTATNEKLFF. The CDR3 region has the DNA TGCGCCAGCAGCTTGGGGACAGCAACTAATGAAAAACTGTTTTTT.

The chain is built from TRBV5-6 and TRBJ2-6, with D unresolved. Germline CDR1 reads SGHDT; CDR2 reads YYEEEE. CDR3 size: 16 residues. Between the trimmed V and J ends, which lost 6 bases and 1 base, there was a span of 14 bases. CDR3 DNA sequence: TGTGCCAGCAATATGAGAGGTGGGTCTGGGGCCAACGTCCTGACTTTC. It specifies CASNMRGGSGANVLTF.

V usage is TRBV2 and J usage is TRBJ1-1; D gene ambiguous. The CDR3 extends over 11 amino acids. Trimming took off 2 bases at V and 10 bases at J, with 8 bases between the two ends. Germline V gene lookup returns CDR1 SNHLY and CDR2 FYNNEI. CDR3 region: CASSEMGRAFF. In DNA, the CDR3 is TGTGCCAGCAGTGAAATGGGCCGAGCTTTCTTT.

As concerns this clone: The same CDR3 is also encoded by other DNA sequences in this sample. The J gene is TRBJ1-4, the V gene TRBV30; D remains unclear. The CDR3 spans 15 residues. Germline assignment: CDR1 GTSNPN and CDR2 SVGIG (reference sequence). V shed 1 base and J shed 5 bases, with 14 bases lying between them. CDR3 sequence (DNA): TGTGCCTGGAGTGCCCTTGGGATAACAAATGAAAAACTGTTTTTT. Translation gives CAWSALGITNEKLFF.

The rearrangement uses TRBV4-1 and TRBJ1-4; no clear D. This CDR3 comprises 16 residues. Germline V lookup: CDR1 MGHRA, CDR2 YSYEKL. V gave up 0 bases and J gave up 4 bases, with 12 bases separating them. CDR3 in amino acids: CASSQDPVGLNEKLFF. CDR3 nucleotide sequence: TGCGCCAGCAGCCAAGATCCGGTGGGCCTTAATGAAAAACTGTTTTTT.

The V and J genes are TRBV4-1 and TRBJ2-2, with 13 bases aligning to TRBD2. Germline loops: CDR1 MGHRA, CDR2 YSYEKL. CDR3 length: 17 amino acids. V trimming: 8 bases; J trimming: 5 bases; junction bases outside the gene matches: 11. The CDR3 sequence: CASRGAGLAGRTGELFF. The DNA for the CDR3 is TGCGCCAGCCGGGGGGCGGGACTAGCGGGGCGGACCGGGGAGCTGTTTTTT.

This clone was seen once. The chain has TRBV27 and TRBJ2-5; D perhaps matches TRBD1 (5 bases). Germline V lookup: CDR1 MNHEY, CDR2 SMNVEV (reference sequence). Trimming stripped 2 bases from V and 5 bases from J, with 12 bases between. The CDR3 runs 14 residues. The CDR3 nucleotides read TGTGCCAGCAGTTTAACGGGCAGGGTTGAGACCCAGTACTTC. Protein: CASSLTGRVETQYF.

The chain uses TRBV5-1 and TRBJ2-7; D is undetermined. Trimming pared 4 bases from V and 4 bases from J, leaving 9 bases between. There are 12 residues in the CDR3. The germline V gene has CDR1 SGHRS and CDR2 YFSETQ. The CDR3 sequence is CASSPDLYEQYF. DNA for the CDR3: TGCGCCAGCAGCCCCGATCTATACGAGCAGTACTTC. The variable domain in full, with the rest retrieved from reference TRBV5-1 and TRBJ2-7, is KAGVTQTPRYLIKTRGQQVTLSCSPISGHRSVSWYQQTPGQGLQFLFEYFSETQRNKGNFPGRFSGRQFSNSRSEMNVSTLELGDSALYLCASSPDLYEQYFGPGTRLTVT.

This chain links TRBV29-1 with TRBJ1-2; no definite D call. The CDR3 sequence is 11 residues long. Germline values: CDR1 SQVTM, CDR2 ANQGSEA. The V end lost 1 base, the J end lost 6 bases, and 6 bases lay between the germline ends. This CDR3 is CSVEVRDGYTF. In nucleotides, the CDR3 is TGCAGCGTTGAAGTACGGGATGGCTACACCTTC.

The chain combines TRBV4-1 with TRBJ1-1; no firm D call. The V gene's germline CDR1 is MGHRA and CDR2 YSYEKL. CDR3 length equals 14 residues. V lost 1 base and J 0 bases, leaving 6 bases between the germline ends. The CDR3 DNA sequence: TGCGCCAGCAGCCAAGTTAGAGTGAACACTGAAGCTTTCTTT. Translating it yields CASSQVRVNTEAFF.

The CDR3: CASSTDASAGDEQFF. The CDR3 nucleotides read TGCGCCAGCAGCACAGACGCTTCGGCGGGGGATGAGCAGTTCTTC. The chain links TRBV5-1 to TRBJ2-1; 7 positions match TRBD2. The CDR3 has 15 amino acids. V trimming: 4 bases; J trimming: 8 bases; junction bases outside the gene matches: 12. Germline assignment: CDR1 SGHRS and CDR2 YFSETQ.

The chain combines TRBV5-1 with TRBJ2-5, with TRBD2 identical over 10 bases. Germline values: CDR1 SGHRS, CDR2 YFSETQ. Trimming removed 5 bases from V and 5 bases from J; junction bases left unmatched: 12. The CDR3 runs 16 residues. As DNA, the CDR3 is TGCGCCAGCAGGTTAAATTACGGGACTAGCGCGGAGACCCAGTACTTC. Translation gives CASRLNYGTSAETQYF.

The J gene is TRBJ2-3, the V gene TRBV6-4, with 8 bases matching TRBD2. The CDR3 spans 14 residues. Looked up from germline, CDR1 is MRHNA and CDR2 is SNTAGT. V dropped 6 bases and J dropped 4; count of bases not matched to a gene: 6. The CDR3 is CASSPGGASDTQYF. The CDR3 DNA follows: TGTGCCAGCAGCCCCGGGGGGGCGTCAGATACGCAGTATTTT.

The chain recombines TRBV7-8 with TRBJ1-5, with 7 bases that match TRBD1. This CDR3 has 13 residues. Losses at the gene ends were 5 bases for V and 7 bases for J; bases not matched to a gene: 5. Looked up from germline, CDR1 is SGHVS and CDR2 is FQNEAQ. CDR3 in DNA: TGTGCCAGCAGCATGGGACAGACGCAGCCCCAGCATTTT. Translation: CASSMGQTQPQHF.

V usage is TRBV28 and J usage is TRBJ1-4; D call uncertain. The germline V gene encodes CDR1 MDHEN and CDR2 SYDVKM. V was cut by 1 base and J by 7 bases, with 7 bases left in between. This CDR3 spans 13 amino acids. DNA for the CDR3: TGTGCCAGCAGTTTATCAAATAGTGAAAAACTGTTTTTT. Protein sequence: CASSLSNSEKLFF.

The chain joins TRBV2 to TRBJ2-1; TRBD2 aligns across 13 bases. The CDR3 has 16 residues. Germline V gene data show CDR1 as SNHLY and CDR2 as FYNNEI. V was pared by 5 bases and J by 7 bases, with 8 bases of the junction left unmatched. Written as DNA, the CDR3 is TGTGCCAGCAGTCATCGGACTAGCGGGAGCTCGAATGAGCAGTTCTTC. Amino acids: CASSHRTSGSSNEQFF.

This clone was picked up one time. The V gene is TRBV6-1, the J gene TRBJ2-5, with D uncertain. CDR3 length: 12 residues. The germline V and J ends were trimmed by 2 bases and 7 bases, with 8 bases remaining between them. Germline-derived CDR1 and CDR2 are MNHNS and SASEGT. The DNA for the CDR3 is TGTGCCAGCAGTGAAAACCTGGGGACCCAGTACTTC. Amino acid sequence: CASSENLGTQYF.

The chain links TRBV4-1 to TRBJ1-2; tentatively, D is TRBD1 (5 bases). V was cut by 3 bases and J by 6 bases, with 20 bases left in between. The V gene's germline CDR1 is MGHRA and CDR2 YSYEKL. This CDR3 is 16 amino acids long. The CDR3 sequence is CASSHSRKRDGDGYTF. In DNA form, the CDR3 reads TGCGCCAGCAGCCACTCCCGAAAGAGGGACGGCGATGGCTACACCTTC.

This clone was seen once. The J gene is TRBJ2-7, the V gene TRBV25-1; D is unclear. The CDR3 is made up of 12 amino acids. The ends were cut back, 3 bases at V and 7 bases at J, with 10 bases in the middle. Germline V gene sequence: CDR1 MGHDK, CDR2 SYGVNS. CDR3 sequence: CASSDALGEQYF. The CDR3 nucleotides read TGTGCCAGCAGTGACGCTTTAGGGGAGCAGTACTTC.

This CDR3 is CASSPGTGALYGYTF. CDR3 bases: TGTGCCAGCAGCCCCGGGACAGGGGCCCTCTATGGCTACACCTTC. The genes are TRBV6-6 and TRBJ1-2; 10 nucleotides match TRBD1. From germline, CDR1 is MNHNY and CDR2 SVGAGI (reference sequence). The CDR3 consists of 15 residues. The V and J ends lost 6 bases and 4 bases, in that order; junction bases with no gene match: 8.

The DNA for the CDR3 is TGTGCCAGTAGTTCCCGGGACAGGGGAATGGAGACCCAGTACTTC. It encodes CASSSRDRGMETQYF. J is TRBJ2-5 and V is TRBV19; TRBD1 agrees at 10 bases. V dropped 5 bases and J dropped 5; count of bases not matched to a gene: 8. This CDR3 spans 15 amino acids. Germline lookup yields CDR1 LNHDA and CDR2 SQIVND (reference sequence).

The genes are TRBV18 and TRBJ1-1; D is ambiguous. Trimming pared 3 bases from V and 1 base from J, leaving 9 bases between. The germline V gene encodes CDR1 KGHSH and CDR2 LQKENI. The CDR3 has 14 residues. The CDR3 loop is CASSPVQTNTEAFF. CDR3 DNA: TGTGCCAGCTCACCGGTACAGACGAACACTGAAGCTTTCTTT.

This chain connects TRBV5-8 to TRBJ2-3; D is ambiguous. This CDR3 has 14 amino acids. Germline V gene lookup returns CDR1 SGHTS and CDR2 YDEGEE. Trimming took 5 bases from V and 1 from J, leaving 11 bases between them. The chain's CDR3 is CASRLRHGTDTQYF. CDR3 sequence (DNA): TGTGCCAGCAGATTAAGACACGGCACAGATACGCAGTATTTT.

The rearrangement uses TRBV2 and TRBJ1-5; the match to TRBD1 covers 7 bases. Unmatched junction bases numbered 8, after V lost 8 bases and J lost 4 bases. CDR1 and CDR2 from the germline V gene are SNHLY and FYNNEI. The CDR3 contains 14 residues. The chain's CDR3 is CASCSGQLNQPQHF. The CDR3 DNA follows: TGTGCCAGCTGCTCGGGACAGCTAAATCAGCCCCAGCATTTT.

In its sample, this clone was seen a few times. The chain recombines TRBV15 with TRBJ2-2, with unresolved D. V lost 3 bases and J 6 bases, leaving 20 bases between the germline ends. The CDR3 covers 17 residues. Germline lookup yields CDR1 LNHNV and CDR2 YYDKDF (reference sequence). The CDR3 reads CATSSATRAINSGELFF. The CDR3 bases are TGTGCCACCAGCAGCGCCACACGGGCTATAAACTCCGGGGAGCTGTTTTTT.

This chain links TRBV29-1 with TRBJ1-4; D call uncertain. Germline V CDR1 and CDR2: SQVTM, ANQGSEA. With 4 bases removed from V and 11 bases from J, the gap between germline ends came to 17 bases. CDR3 length equals 13 residues. The CDR3 loop reads CSVGDITEWKLFF. The CDR3 DNA is TGCAGCGTTGGTGACATAACCGAGTGGAAACTGTTTTTT.

This clone has just a few counts. The V call is TRBV9, the J call TRBJ1-2; D ambiguous. V shed 0 bases and J shed 7 bases, with 16 bases lying between them. The CDR3 runs 15 residues. Germline lookup yields CDR1 SGDLS and CDR2 YYNGEE. This chain's CDR3 is CASSVDGRVMGGYTF. For the CDR3, the DNA is TGTGCCAGCAGCGTAGACGGGAGGGTAATGGGTGGCTACACCTTC.

This chain joins TRBV5-1 and TRBJ2-5; D perhaps matches TRBD1 (5 bases). V lost 4 bases to trimming and J lost 2 bases, with 18 bases between them. Germline V gives CDR1 SGHRS, CDR2 YFSETQ. CDR3 length: 16 residues. The CDR3 DNA follows: TGCGCCAGCAGCCCTATGGGAACAGGAGTTCAAGAGACCCAGTACTTC. This encodes CASSPMGTGVQETQYF.

The chain recombines TRBV11-2 with TRBJ2-3, with D unclear. The CDR3 loop spans 15 amino acids. The V end was cut by 0 bases, the J end by 9 bases, with 16 bases between. Germline V gene lookup returns CDR1 SGHAT and CDR2 FQNNGV. CDR3 DNA sequence: TGTGCCAGCAGCTTAGATCTCGGTTACGAAGTCACGCAGTATTTT. Translation gives CASSLDLGYEVTQYF.

This chain connects TRBV30 to TRBJ2-3; no reliable D call. The ends were cut back, 0 bases at V and 3 bases at J, with 10 bases in the middle. The CDR3 totals 14 residues. Looked up from germline, CDR1 is GTSNPN and CDR2 is SVGIG (reference sequence). Here the CDR3 reads CAWSVDTPTDTQYF. CDR3 nucleotide sequence: TGTGCCTGGAGTGTAGACACCCCGACAGATACGCAGTATTTT. Looking up the rest from reference TRBV30 and TRBJ2-3 gives the full variable domain: SQTIHQWPATLVQPVGSPLSLECTVEGTSNPNLYWYRQAAGRGLQLLFYSVGIGQISSEVPQNLSASRPQDRQFILSSKKLLLSDSGFYLCAWSVDTPTDTQYFGPGTRLTVL.